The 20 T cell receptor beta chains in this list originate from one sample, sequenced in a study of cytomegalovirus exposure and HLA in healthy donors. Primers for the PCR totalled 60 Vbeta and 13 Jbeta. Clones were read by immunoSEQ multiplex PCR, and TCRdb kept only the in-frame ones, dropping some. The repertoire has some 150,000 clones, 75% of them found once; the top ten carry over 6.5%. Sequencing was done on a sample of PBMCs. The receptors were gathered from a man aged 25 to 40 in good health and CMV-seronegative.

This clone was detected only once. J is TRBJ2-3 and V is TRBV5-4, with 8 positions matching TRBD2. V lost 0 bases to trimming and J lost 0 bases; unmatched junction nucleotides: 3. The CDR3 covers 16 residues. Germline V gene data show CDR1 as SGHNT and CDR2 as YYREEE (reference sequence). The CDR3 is CASSLDAGGSTDTQYF. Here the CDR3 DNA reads TGTGCCAGCAGCTTGGATGCGGGGGGAAGCACAGATACGCAGTATTTT.

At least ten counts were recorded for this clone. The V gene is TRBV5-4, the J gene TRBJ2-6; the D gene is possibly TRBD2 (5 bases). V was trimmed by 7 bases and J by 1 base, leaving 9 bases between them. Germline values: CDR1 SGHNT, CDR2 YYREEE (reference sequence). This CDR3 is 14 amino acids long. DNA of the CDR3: TGTGCCAGCGAAAGGGAGTCTGGGGCCAACGTCCTGACTTTC. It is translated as CASERESGANVLTF.

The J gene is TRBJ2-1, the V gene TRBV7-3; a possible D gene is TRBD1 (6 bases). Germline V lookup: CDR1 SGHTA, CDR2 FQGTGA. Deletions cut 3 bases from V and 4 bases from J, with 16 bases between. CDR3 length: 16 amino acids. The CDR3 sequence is CASSFRGRQTYNEQFF. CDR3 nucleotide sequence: TGTGCCAGCAGCTTTAGGGGGAGACAGACGTACAATGAGCAGTTCTTC.

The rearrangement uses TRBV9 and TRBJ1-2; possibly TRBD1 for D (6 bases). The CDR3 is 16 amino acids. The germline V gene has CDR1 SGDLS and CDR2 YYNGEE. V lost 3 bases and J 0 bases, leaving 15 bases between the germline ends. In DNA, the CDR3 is TGTGCCAGCAGCGCATTAGGGGGGGGAGCTAACTATGGCTACACCTTC. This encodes CASSALGGGANYGYTF.

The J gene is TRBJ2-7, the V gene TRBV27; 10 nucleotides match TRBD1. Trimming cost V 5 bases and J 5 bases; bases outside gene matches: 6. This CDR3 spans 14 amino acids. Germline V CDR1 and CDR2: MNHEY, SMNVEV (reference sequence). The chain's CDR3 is CASSPRDRGNEQYF. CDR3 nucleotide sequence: TGTGCCAGCAGTCCGCGGGACAGGGGCAACGAGCAGTACTTC.

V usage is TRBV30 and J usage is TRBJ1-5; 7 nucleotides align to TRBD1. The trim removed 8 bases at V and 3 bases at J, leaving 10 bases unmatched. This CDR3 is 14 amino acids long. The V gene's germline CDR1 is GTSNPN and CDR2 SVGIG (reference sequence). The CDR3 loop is CAGSVGTVNQPQHF. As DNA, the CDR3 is TGTGCCGGCAGCGTTGGGACAGTCAATCAGCCCCAGCATTTT.

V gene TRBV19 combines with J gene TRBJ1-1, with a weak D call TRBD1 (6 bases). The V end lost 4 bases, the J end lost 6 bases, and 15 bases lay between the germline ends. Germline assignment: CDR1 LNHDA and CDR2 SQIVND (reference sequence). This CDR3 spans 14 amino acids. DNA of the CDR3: TGTGCCAGTAGTAGGGACAAGTGGAGCCCTGAAGCTTTCTTT. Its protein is CASSRDKWSPEAFF.

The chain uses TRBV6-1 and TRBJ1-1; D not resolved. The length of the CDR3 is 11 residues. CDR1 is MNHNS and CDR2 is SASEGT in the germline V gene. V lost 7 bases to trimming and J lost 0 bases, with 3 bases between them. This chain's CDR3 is CASTVNTEAFF. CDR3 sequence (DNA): TGTGCCAGCACGGTGAACACTGAAGCTTTCTTT.

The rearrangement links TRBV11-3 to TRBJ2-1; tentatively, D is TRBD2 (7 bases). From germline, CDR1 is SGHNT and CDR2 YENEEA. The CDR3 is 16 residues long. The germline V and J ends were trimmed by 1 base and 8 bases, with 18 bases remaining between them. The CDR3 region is CASSLGSAGAGDEQFF. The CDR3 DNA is TGTGCCAGCAGCTTAGGTTCGGCGGGGGCCGGGGATGAGCAGTTCTTC.

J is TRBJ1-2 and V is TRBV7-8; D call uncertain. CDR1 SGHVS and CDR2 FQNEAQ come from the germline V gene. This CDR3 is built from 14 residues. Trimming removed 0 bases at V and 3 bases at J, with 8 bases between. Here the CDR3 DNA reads TGTGCCAGCAGCTTAGCGGTAGAGGACTATGGCTACACCTTC. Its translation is CASSLAVEDYGYTF. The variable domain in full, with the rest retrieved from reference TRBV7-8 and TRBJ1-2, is GAGVSQSPRYKVAKRGQDVALRCDPISGHVSLFWYQQALGQGPEFLTYFQNEAQLDKSGLPSDRFFAERPEGSVSTLKIQRTQQEDSAVYLCASSLAVEDYGYTFGSGTRLTVV.

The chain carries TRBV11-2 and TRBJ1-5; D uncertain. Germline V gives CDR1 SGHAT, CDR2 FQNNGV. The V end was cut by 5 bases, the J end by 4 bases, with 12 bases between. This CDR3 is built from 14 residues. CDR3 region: CASSAPGGNQPQHF. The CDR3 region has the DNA TGTGCCAGCAGCGCGCCGGGAGGAAATCAGCCCCAGCATTTT. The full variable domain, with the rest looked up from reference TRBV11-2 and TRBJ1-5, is EAGVAQSPRYKIIEKRQSVAFWCNPISGHATLYWYQQILGQGPKLLIQFQNNGVVDDSQLPKDRFSAERLKGVDSTLKIQPAKLEDSAVYLCASSAPGGNQPQHFGDGTRLSIL.

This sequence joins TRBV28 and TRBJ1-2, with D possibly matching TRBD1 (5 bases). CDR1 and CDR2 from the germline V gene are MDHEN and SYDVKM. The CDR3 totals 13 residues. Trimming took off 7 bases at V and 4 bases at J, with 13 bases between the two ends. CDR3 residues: CASTLGGGYGYTF. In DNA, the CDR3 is TGTGCCAGCACCCTGGGGGGGGGCTATGGCTACACCTTC.

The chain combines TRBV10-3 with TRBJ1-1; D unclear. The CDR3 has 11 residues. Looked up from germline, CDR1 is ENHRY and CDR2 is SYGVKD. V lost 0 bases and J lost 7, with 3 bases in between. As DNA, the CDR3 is TGTGCCATCAGTGAGTCTAGTGAAGCTTTCTTT. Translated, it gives CAISESSEAFF.

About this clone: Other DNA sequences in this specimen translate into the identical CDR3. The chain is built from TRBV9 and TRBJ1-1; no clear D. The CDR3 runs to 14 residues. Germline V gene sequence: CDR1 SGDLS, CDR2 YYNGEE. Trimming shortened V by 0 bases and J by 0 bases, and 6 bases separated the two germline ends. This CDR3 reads CASSVAGMNTEAFF. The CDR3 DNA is TGTGCCAGCAGCGTAGCCGGGATGAACACTGAAGCTTTCTTT.

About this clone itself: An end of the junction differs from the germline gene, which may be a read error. The DNA for the CDR3 is TGTGCCAGTAGTAACGGACAGGGCGGCGGGGCCAACGGCCTGACTTTC. Translating gives CASSNGQGGGANGLTF. The V gene is TRBV19, the J gene TRBJ2-6; 8 bases line up with TRBD1. The CDR3 totals 16 residues. The V gene's germline CDR1 is LNHDA and CDR2 SQIVND (reference sequence).

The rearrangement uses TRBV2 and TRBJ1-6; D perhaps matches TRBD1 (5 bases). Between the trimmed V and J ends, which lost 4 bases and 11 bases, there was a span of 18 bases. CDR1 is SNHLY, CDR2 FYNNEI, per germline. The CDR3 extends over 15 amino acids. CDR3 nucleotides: TGTGCCAGCAGTGGTGTAGGCCCCGGAGGGGCACCCCTCCACTTT. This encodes CASSGVGPGGAPLHF.

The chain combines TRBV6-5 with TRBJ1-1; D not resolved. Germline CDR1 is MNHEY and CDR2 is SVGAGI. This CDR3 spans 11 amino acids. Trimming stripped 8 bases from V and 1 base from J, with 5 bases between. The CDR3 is CASLRNTEAFF. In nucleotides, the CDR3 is TGTGCCAGCCTTAGGAACACTGAAGCTTTCTTT.

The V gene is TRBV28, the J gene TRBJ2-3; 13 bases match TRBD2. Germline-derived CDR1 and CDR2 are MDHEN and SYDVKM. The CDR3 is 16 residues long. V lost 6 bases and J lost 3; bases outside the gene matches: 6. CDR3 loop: CASSRGLAGATDTQYF. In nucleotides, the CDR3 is TGTGCCAGCAGCCGCGGACTAGCGGGAGCAACAGATACGCAGTATTTT.

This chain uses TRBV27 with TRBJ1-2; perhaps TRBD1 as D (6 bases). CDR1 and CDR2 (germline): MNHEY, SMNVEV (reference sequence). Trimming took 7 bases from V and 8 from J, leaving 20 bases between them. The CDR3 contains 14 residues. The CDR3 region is CASTMAGGQAGYTF. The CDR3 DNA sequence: TGTGCCAGCACCATGGCGGGGGGCCAGGCGGGCTACACCTTC.

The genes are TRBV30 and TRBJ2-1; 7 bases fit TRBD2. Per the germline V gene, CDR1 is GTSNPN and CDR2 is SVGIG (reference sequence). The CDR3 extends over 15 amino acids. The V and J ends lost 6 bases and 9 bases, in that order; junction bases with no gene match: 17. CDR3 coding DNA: TGTGCCTGCCCCCGCCCCGCGGGGGTTGCGGGTGAGCAGTTCTTC. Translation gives CACPRPAGVAGEQFF. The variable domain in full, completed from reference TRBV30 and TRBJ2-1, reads SQTIHQWPATLVQPVGSPLSLECTVEGTSNPNLYWYRQAAGRGLQLLFYSVGIGQISSEVPQNLSASRPQDRQFILSSKKLLLSDSGFYLCACPRPAGVAGEQFFGPGTRLTVL.